A selection of T cell receptor beta chains follows, all from one sample in a study of blood T cell repertoires in COVID-19. Repertoires were generated with immunoSEQ multiplex PCR, while TCRdb's copy carries only in-frame clones and drops some. The data contain more than 450,000 clones, roughly 87% of them seen just once; the ten biggest clones take up roughly 0.7%. Material for sequencing was PBMCs or T cells enriched from blood (not recorded which). All receptors come from a woman aged 18-35 years who had recovered from COVID-19. The CDR3 runs from the conserved cysteine through the conserved F or W. A D gene is named only where the DNA matches it firmly. Where a row states a size, it is once, few, many or the class of an expanded clone; other rows omit it.

-	TRBV5-4	16	TRBJ2-3	TRBD2	TGTGCCAGCAGCTTGGGAACTAGCGGGGGGGCAGATACGCAGTATTTT	CASSLGTSGGADTQYF
-	TRBV6-1	13	TRBJ2-4	-	TGTGCCAGCAGTGAACCTGCCAAAAACATTCAGTACTTC	CASSEPAKNIQYF
-	TRBV19	15	TRBJ1-4	TRBD1	TGTGCCAGTAGGCAGCCCGGGACAGGGTATGAAAAACTGTTTTTT	CASRQPGTGYEKLFF
-	TRBV7-6	17	TRBJ2-5	TRBD2	TGTGCCAGCAGCTCTCTCGTAGCGGGGGCCTCCCAAGAGACCCAGTACTTC	CASSSLVAGASQETQYF
-	TRBV6-5	15	TRBJ2-1	TRBD1	TGTGCCAGCAGTTACTCGGGACAGGGTTGGAGTGAGCAGTTCTTC	CASSYSGQGWSEQFF
-	TRBV27	13	TRBJ2-7	-	TGTGCCAGCAGTCTCCGGGGGGCGGGTGAGCAGTACTTC	CASSLRGAGEQYF
-	TRBV5-1	18	TRBJ2-2	TRBD2	TGCGCCAGCAGCTCGGCCCTTAGGGCGGGGGGGCCGAACGGGGAGCTGTTTTTT	CASSSALRAGGPNGELFF
-	TRBV2	13	TRBJ1-6	-	TGTGCCACCCTGATCGATTCGAGGTCACCCCTCCACTTT	CATLIDSRSPLHF
-	TRBV4-1	16	TRBJ1-1	-	TGCGCCAGCAGCCAAGAAACCGGGTACGTGAACACTGAAGCTTTCTTT	CASSQETGYVNTEAFF
-	TRBV5-1	17	TRBJ1-1	TRBD1	TGCGCCAGCAGCTTGGACAGGGGGCGAAGTCTGAACACTGAAGCTTTCTTT	CASSLDRGRSLNTEAFF
-	TRBV5-1	16	TRBJ2-3	TRBD2	TGCGCCAGCAGCTTCTCGGGCGGGGGGTTCACAGATACGCAGTATTTT	CASSFSGGGFTDTQYF
-	TRBV11-2	14	TRBJ2-2	-	TGTGCCAGCAGCTTAGAGAGGGACACCGGGGAGCTGTTTTTT	CASSLERDTGELFF
-	TRBV4-2	17	TRBJ1-2	-	TGTGCCAGCAGCCAAGGTGCTGAAACAGGGTGGGCCTATGGCTACACCTTC	CASSQGAETGWAYGYTF
-	TRBV2	14	TRBJ2-1	TRBD2	TGTGCCAGCAGGAGGGACTACGCCGGTAATGAGCAGTTCTTC	CASRRDYAGNEQFF
-	TRBV6-5	15	TRBJ1-3	-	TGTGCCAGCAGTTACGAGGGTCTGGAAGGAAACACCATATATTTT	CASSYEGLEGNTIYF
-	TRBV7-2	16	TRBJ1-2	TRBD1	TGTGCCAGCAGCGGCCGGGACAGGGTACTTCGATATGGCTACACCTTC	CASSGRDRVLRYGYTF
-	TRBV29-1	13	TRBJ2-3	TRBD2	TGCAGCAAAAAAAGCGGGGGGGCAGATACGCAGTATTTT	CSKKSGGADTQYF
-	TRBV7-9	16	TRBJ2-1	TRBD2	TGTGCCAGCAGCTTAACACTCCGCGGGGGGGGCGATGAGCAGTTCTTC	CASSLTLRGGGDEQFF
-	TRBV19	17	TRBJ2-1	TRBD2	TGTGCCAGTAGTATAACTCTTACGGGGGGGGCCCGAAATGAGCAGTTCTTC	CASSITLTGGARNEQFF
many	TRBV19	17	TRBJ1-5	-	TGTGCCAGTAGTAGCCGCAGGGGTATAGGAAGCAATCAGCCCCAGCATTTT	CASSSRRGIGSNQPQHF
-	TRBV11-1	14	TRBJ2-3	-	TGTGCCAGCAGCCAACCAGCGAGCACAGATACGCAGTATTTT	CASSQPASTDTQYF
-	TRBV27	15	TRBJ2-3	TRBD1	TGTGCCAGCAGTCCGAGGGGCCTACAGGGGCATACGCAGTATTTT	CASSPRGLQGHTQYF
-	TRBV6-5	13	TRBJ1-2	-	TGTGCCAGTCTCTCGGACCGGGGGGATGGCTACACCTTC	CASLSDRGDGYTF
-	TRBV6-1	15	TRBJ1-2	TRBD1	TGTGCCAGCAGTGAAGGCGGAGGGGGCGAGTGGGGCTACACCTTC	CASSEGGGGEWGYTF
-	TRBV30	11	TRBJ1-1	TRBD1	TGTGCCCGTGACAGGGGGATGATGACTTTCTTT	CARDRGMMTFF
-	TRBV5-1	18	TRBJ1-6	-	TGCGCCAGCAGCTTGGTCGGACAGACGAGCTCCTATAATTCACCCCTCCACTTT	CASSLVGQTSSYNSPLHF
-	TRBV30	13	TRBJ1-1	-	TGTGCCTGGAGTCCTACAGGGATCACTGAAGCTTTCTTT	CAWSPTGITEAFF
-	TRBV6-5	15	TRBJ1-2	-	TGTGCCAGCAGTTACTCGGGGGCGCGGAGTTATGGCTACACCTTC	CASSYSGARSYGYTF
-	TRBV6-5	14	TRBJ2-7	TRBD2	TGTGCCAGCAGCTCTCTGGCGGGGGCCTACGAGCAGTACTTC	CASSSLAGAYEQYF
-	TRBV30	19	TRBJ1-2	-	TGTGCCTGGAGTGGGGTAGGAGGGGCGCCTCACCCCTCTAACTATGGCTACACCTTC	CAWSGVGGAPHPSNYGYTF
-	TRBV5-1	18	TRBJ2-3	TRBD2	TGCGCCAGCAGCTGGGGCGGACTAGCGGGGGGCCAAGCAGATACGCAGTATTTT	CASSWGGLAGGQADTQYF
once	TRBV30	14	TRBJ1-5	-	TGTGCCTGGCAATCTTACACCAGGGATCAGCCCCAGCATTTT	CAWQSYTRDQPQHF
few	TRBV2	14	TRBJ1-5	TRBD1	TGTGCCAGCAGTTCAATCGACAGGGGCCAGCCCCAGCATTTT	CASSSIDRGQPQHF
-	TRBV28	18	TRBJ2-7	TRBD1	TGTGCCAGCAGTTTATTGCTTAGACAGGGGGCAGGATCCTACGAGCAGTACTTC	CASSLLLRQGAGSYEQYF
-	TRBV6-6	16	TRBJ2-3	TRBD1	TGTGCCAGCAGTTCCTACCCGGGACAGGAGACAGATACGCAGTATTTT	CASSSYPGQETDTQYF
once	TRBV30	13	TRBJ2-7	TRBD1	TGTGCCTCCACAACAGGGGGCAGCTACGAGCAGTACTTC	CASTTGGSYEQYF
-	TRBV9	15	TRBJ1-2	-	TGTGCCAGCAGCGCAAACAGGGAAGGGGAGTATGGCTACACCTTC	CASSANREGEYGYTF
-	TRBV7-8	15	TRBJ1-1	TRBD1	TGTGCCAGCAGCTCGGGGACAGGGAAGAACACTGAAGCTTTCTTT	CASSSGTGKNTEAFF
-	TRBV19	14	TRBJ1-2	-	TGTGCCAGTAGTATTGGGGGGGCGGACTATGGCTACACCTTC	CASSIGGADYGYTF
-	TRBV7-2	14	TRBJ2-3	-	TGTGCCAGCAGCCCCCTCTCGAGCACAGATACGCAGTATTTT	CASSPLSSTDTQYF
-	TRBV12-3/TRBV12-4	13	TRBJ2-4	-	TGTGCCAGCAGAAGGAGAGGCGGAAACATTCAGTACTTC	CASRRRGGNIQYF
few	TRBV15	13	TRBJ1-1	-	TGTGCCACCAGCTTCGGGTTTGACACTGAAGCTTTCTTT	CATSFGFDTEAFF
-	TRBV4-1	14	TRBJ1-2	-	TGCGCCAGCAGCCAAGTGGGACTGGCATTTGACTACACCTTC	CASSQVGLAFDYTF
-	TRBV19	17	TRBJ1-1	-	TGTGCCAGTAGTATAAGTCTCGAAGCGTCTGAGGGCACTGAAGCTTTCTTT	CASSISLEASEGTEAFF
-	TRBV10-2	14	TRBJ1-1	-	TGCGCCAGCAGTGTGGGTGGAGGACAGAGTGAAGCTTTCTTT	CASSVGGGQSEAFF
-	TRBV5-6	12	TRBJ2-7	-	TGTGCCAGCAGGCCGGGACTCCCGGAGCAGTACTTC	CASRPGLPEQYF
-	TRBV5-1	14	TRBJ2-1	-	TGCGCCAGCAGCTTGTTACAGGGGGAGGGTGAGCAGTTCTTC	CASSLLQGEGEQFF
few	TRBV5-1	16	TRBJ1-4	TRBD1	TGCGCCAGCAGCTTGGAAGGGACAGGAGAAAATGAAAAACTGTTTTTT	CASSLEGTGENEKLFF
-	TRBV11-2	15	TRBJ2-7	TRBD1	TGTGCCAGCAGCTTAGGGGGGGGACAGGGGTACGAGCAGTACTTC	CASSLGGGQGYEQYF